A selection of T cell receptor beta chains follows, all from one sample in a study of CD4+ T cells in melanoma. Clones were read by immunoSEQ multiplex PCR, and TCRdb kept only the in-frame ones, dropping some. Of about 55,000 clones listed, roughly two thirds are singletons. The sample consisted of tumor tissue. The receptors were sampled from a human donor with melanoma. CDR3s include the opening cysteine and the closing phenylalanine or tryptophan. The D gene is left open where the match is weak. Size is omitted from some rows. Given values are once, few, many or a class for expanded clones.

cdr3_aa cdr3_nt clone_size d_call j_call v_call
CASSLGGTGEEAFF TGTGCCAGCAGCTTAGGCGGGACAGGGGAAGAAGCTTTCTTT NA TRBD1 TRBJ1-1 TRBV7-8
CAISEPASPGDDEQYF TGTGCCATCAGTGAGCCGGCAAGCCCAGGGGATGACGAGCAGTACTTC NA NA TRBJ2-7 TRBV10-3
CASRGTGGFVVDEQFF TGTGCCAGTAGAGGAACAGGGGGCTTTGTGGTGGATGAGCAGTTCTTC NA TRBD1 TRBJ2-1 TRBV19
CASSLGGSAGETQYF TGCGCCAGCAGCTTGGGGGGCTCGGCGGGGGAGACCCAGTACTTC once NA TRBJ2-5 TRBV5-1
CASSLEGGGGELFF TGTGCCAGCAGTTTAGAGGGGGGAGGCGGGGAGCTGTTTTTT NA NA TRBJ2-2 TRBV27
CASSESLNTEAFF TGCGCCAGCAGTGAGTCGCTGAACACTGAAGCTTTCTTT NA NA TRBJ1-1 TRBV10-1
CASSQETSGGFYEQYF TGCGCCAGCAGCCAAGAAACTAGCGGGGGGTTTTACGAGCAGTACTTC NA TRBD2 TRBJ2-7 TRBV4-1
CATSGDWNTEAFF TGTGCCACCAGCGGAGATTGGAACACTGAAGCTTTCTTT once NA TRBJ1-1 TRBV15
CASSPDATTTNTGELFF TGTGCCAGCAGCCCAGACGCTACCACGACTAACACCGGGGAGCTGTTTTTT few NA TRBJ2-2 TRBV7-2
CASSPGTGVTYEQYF TGTGCCAGCAGTCCCGGGACGGGAGTAACCTACGAGCAGTACTTC few NA TRBJ2-7 TRBV27
CASSLQNTGELFF TGTGCCAGCAGTTTACAAAACACCGGGGAGCTGTTTTTT NA NA TRBJ2-2 TRBV28
CASSLTGYGYTF TGTGCCAGCAGCTTAACAGGGTATGGCTACACCTTC NA NA TRBJ1-2 TRBV7-2
CASAHPGQGIYEQYF TGCGCCAGCGCCCACCCGGGACAGGGTATTTACGAGCAGTACTTC once TRBD1 TRBJ2-7 TRBV5-1
CASSMGHDYEQYF TGTGCCAGCAGCATGGGACATGACTACGAGCAGTACTTC few NA TRBJ2-7 TRBV9
CATSRELRTSTDTQYF TGTGCCACCAGCAGAGAGTTACGGACTAGCACAGATACGCAGTATTTT NA NA TRBJ2-3 TRBV15
CASSLEGTGRGEQYF TGTGCCAGCAGCTTAGAGGGGACAGGGAGAGGCGAGCAGTACTTC NA TRBD1 TRBJ2-7 TRBV7-6
CASSFVTDTQYF TGTGCCAGCAGCTTCGTCACAGATACGCAGTATTTT NA NA TRBJ2-3 TRBV7-9
CASSFTQGSPSSYNEQFF TGTGCCAGCAGCTTTACACAGGGGTCCCCAAGCTCCTACAATGAGCAGTTCTTC medium-sized TRBD1 TRBJ2-1 TRBV5-5
CAGGRGLNSGANVLTF TGTGCCGGGGGCAGGGGGCTAAACTCTGGGGCCAACGTCCTGACTTTC NA TRBD1 TRBJ2-6 TRBV7-8
CASSQVPGNTEAFF TGTGCCAGCAGCCAAGTTCCAGGGAACACTGAAGCTTTCTTT many NA TRBJ1-1 TRBV4-1
CASGVGGRDTGELFF TGTGCCAGCGGGGTGGGGGGGCGAGACACCGGGGAGCTGTTTTTT NA NA TRBJ2-2 TRBV9
CASSPYGNTEAFF TGTGCCAGCAGCCCCTACGGGAACACTGAAGCTTTCTTT few NA TRBJ1-1 TRBV13
CASSRVGAYNEQFF TGTGCCAGCAGCCGCGTCGGGGCCTACAATGAGCAGTTCTTC NA NA TRBJ2-1 TRBV7-2
CASSEGGGVPYEQYF TGTGCCAGCAGCGAGGGGGGCGGGGTCCCGTACGAGCAGTACTTC many NA TRBJ2-7 TRBV9
CASRGDWTYEQYF TGTGCCAGCAGGGGGGACTGGACCTACGAGCAGTACTTC once NA TRBJ2-7 TRBV2
CSVATGLNTGELFF TGCAGCGTTGCGACAGGACTGAACACCGGGGAGCTGTTTTTT NA NA TRBJ2-2 TRBV29-1
CASSLFFRTGGFQPQHF TGTGCCAGCAGCTTATTTTTTCGGACAGGGGGCTTCCAGCCCCAGCATTTT NA TRBD1 TRBJ1-5 TRBV7-2
CATSRGRASGVQETQYF TGTGCCACCAGCAGAGGTCGGGCTAGCGGGGTCCAAGAGACCCAGTACTTC NA TRBD2 TRBJ2-5 TRBV15
CASSPGTVFYEQYF TGTGCCAGCTCTCCCGGGACAGTATTCTACGAGCAGTACTTC NA TRBD1 TRBJ2-7 TRBV18
CASSGGQPYNEQFF TGTGCCAGCAGCGGGGGACAGCCATACAATGAGCAGTTCTTC many TRBD1 TRBJ2-1 TRBV7-9
CASSFGQGPETQYF TGTGCCAGCAGCTTTGGACAGGGCCCAGAGACCCAGTACTTC NA TRBD1 TRBJ2-5 TRBV5-8
CASSDRGHIAGELFF TGTGCCAGCAGTGACAGGGGGCATATTGCCGGGGAGCTGTTTTTT once TRBD1 TRBJ2-2 TRBV2
CASSLHRRGRSNYGYTF TGTGCCAGCAGCTTGCACCGGCGGGGACGCTCTAACTATGGCTACACCTTC few NA TRBJ1-2 TRBV7-2
CASSYWKSNNSPLHF TGTGCCAGCAGCTACTGGAAGTCTAATAATTCACCCCTCCACTTT NA NA TRBJ1-6 TRBV11-1
CASSAGGPSSNQPQHF TGTGCCAGCAGCGCGGGGGGCCCGAGTAGCAATCAGCCCCAGCATTTT NA NA TRBJ1-5 TRBV9